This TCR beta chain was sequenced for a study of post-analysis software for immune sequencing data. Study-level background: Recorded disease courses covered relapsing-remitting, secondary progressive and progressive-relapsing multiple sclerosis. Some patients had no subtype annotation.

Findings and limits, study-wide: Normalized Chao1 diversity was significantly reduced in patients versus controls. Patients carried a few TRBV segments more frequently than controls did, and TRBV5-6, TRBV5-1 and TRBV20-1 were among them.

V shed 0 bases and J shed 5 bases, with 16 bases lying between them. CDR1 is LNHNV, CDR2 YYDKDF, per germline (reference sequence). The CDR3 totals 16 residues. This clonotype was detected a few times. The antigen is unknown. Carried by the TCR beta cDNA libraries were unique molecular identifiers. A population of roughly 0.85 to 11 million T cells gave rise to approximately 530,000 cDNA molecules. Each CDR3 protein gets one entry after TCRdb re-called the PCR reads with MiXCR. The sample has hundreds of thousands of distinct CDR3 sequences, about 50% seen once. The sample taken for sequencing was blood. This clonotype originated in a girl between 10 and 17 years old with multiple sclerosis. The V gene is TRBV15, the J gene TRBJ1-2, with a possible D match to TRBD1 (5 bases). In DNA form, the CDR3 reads TGTGCCACCAGCAGAGATCTAGCGGGACTGCCATATGGCTACACCTTC. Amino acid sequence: CATSRDLAGLPYGYTF.